This T cell receptor (beta chain) was observed in a study of T cells in Graves' hyperthyroidism and ophthalmopathy. Study-wide results and caveats: Ophthalmopathy onset followed model prediction by a median roughly 6.5 months.

Researchers took RNA transcripts and amplified the TCR beta CDR3 regions from them. During a first-round RT-PCR of the TCR CDR3, the HTBI primer set was used. In TCRdb, the multiplex PCR reads were re-called with MiXCR into one record per CDR3 protein. This table has about 380,000 distinct CDR3 sequences, approximately 18% appearing once. The germline CDR1 and CDR2 sequences are MNHNS and SASEGT. The CDR3 runs 15 residues. V dropped 5 bases and J dropped 6 bases, with 17 bases sitting between them. In this sample, this clonotype turned up a few times. The antigen is not known. Inclusion characteristics of ophthalmopathy patients comprised a Clinical Activity Score of at least 3, a NOSPECS grade of at least 4, and duration under 3 months. Exclusions: uncontrolled infection, other autoimmune disease, pregnancy, lactation.

The sequence was obtained from a man aged 18 to 30 with Graves' ophthalmopathy. V is TRBV6-1 and J is TRBJ2-1, with a weak D call TRBD1 (5 bases). The sample consisted of blood. DNA of the CDR3: TGTGCCAGCAGTACTCGGGTGGGGCCCGGCAATGAGCAGTTCTTC. It translates to CASSTRVGPGNEQFF.